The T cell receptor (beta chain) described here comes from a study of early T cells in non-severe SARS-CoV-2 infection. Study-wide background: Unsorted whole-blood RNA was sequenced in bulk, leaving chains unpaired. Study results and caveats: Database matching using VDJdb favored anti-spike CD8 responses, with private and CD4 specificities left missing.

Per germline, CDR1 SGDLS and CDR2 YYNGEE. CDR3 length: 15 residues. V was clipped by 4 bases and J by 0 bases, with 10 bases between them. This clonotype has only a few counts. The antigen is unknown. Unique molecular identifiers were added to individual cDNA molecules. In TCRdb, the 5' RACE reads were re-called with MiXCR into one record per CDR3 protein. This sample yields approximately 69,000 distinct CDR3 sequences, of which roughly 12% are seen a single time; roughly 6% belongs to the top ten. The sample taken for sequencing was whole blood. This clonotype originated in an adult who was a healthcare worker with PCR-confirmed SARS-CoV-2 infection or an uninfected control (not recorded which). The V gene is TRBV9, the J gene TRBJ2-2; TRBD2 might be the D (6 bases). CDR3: CASSPRGTNTGELFF. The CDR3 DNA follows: TGTGCCAGCAGCCCCCGGGGGACGAACACCGGGGAGCTGTTTTTT. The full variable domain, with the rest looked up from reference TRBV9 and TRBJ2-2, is DSGVTQTPKHLITATGQRVTLRCSPRSGDLSVYWYQQSLDQGLQFLIQYYNGEERAKGNILERFSAQQFPDLHSELNLSSLELGDSALYFCASSPRGTNTGELFFGEGSRLTVL.